Described below is a single TCR beta chain sequence and its context. Its antigen remains unknown. Germline V gene lookup returns CDR1 LNHDA and CDR2 SQIVND (reference sequence). Trimming removed 5 bases from V and 0 bases from J, with 11 bases in between. The CDR3 is made up of 15 amino acids. The record originates from a study of T cells in Graves' hyperthyroidism and ophthalmopathy. Uncontrolled infection, other autoimmune disease, pregnancy or lactation barred patients from enrollment. Findings of the study overall: Separation of ophthalmopathy from stable hyperthyroidism was achieved by a 13 V-J model.

TCR beta CDR3 regions were amplified from RNA transcripts. First-round RT-PCR with HTBI primers amplified the TCR CDR3 region. TCRdb re-called the multiplex PCR reads with MiXCR, one entry per CDR3 protein. This table holds some 650,000 distinct CDR3 sequences, more than 15% found once. What was sequenced was blood. The V gene is TRBV19, the J gene TRBJ1-5; D remains unclear. The clonotype was recovered from a woman aged 40 to 50 with Graves' ophthalmopathy. CDR3 loop: CASSFGRPSNQPQHF. The CDR3 bases are TGTGCCAGTAGTTTCGGACGGCCTAGCAATCAGCCCCAGCATTTT.